Sequencing of this TCR beta chain was carried out in a study of CD8 T cells in Susac syndrome. In blood CD8+ and CD4+ T cells, TCR beta underwent sequencing. Random hexamers were used to reverse transcribe an amount of about 0.5 to 1 ug RNA. Multiplex immunoSEQ PCR targeted 54 Vbeta and 13 Jbeta TCR beta segments. TCRdb recomputed calls from the immunoSEQ multiplex PCR reads with MiXCR, one row per CDR3 protein. The sample lists 130,000 or so distinct CDR3 sequences, 85% to 95% occurring once. The source of this sequence is a human donor with multiple sclerosis. Specimen: CD4+ T cells from PBMCs.

The DNA of the CDR3 is TGTGCCAGCAGCTTAAAGCGGGGGTACCAAGAGACCCAGTACTTC. This sequence encodes CASSLKRGYQETQYF. The chain has TRBV7-8 and TRBJ2-5; 8 bases agree with TRBD2. The germline V gene has CDR1 SGHVS and CDR2 FQNEAQ. The CDR3 contains 15 residues. The junction had 2 bases not matched to a gene; V was cut back by 2 bases and J by 0 bases.